This paragraph covers one TCR beta chain sequence. Its antigen is as yet unknown. The source of the sample is a study of shared clonotypes between healthy human individuals. Overall study results and limits: About 5% was the fraction of naive CD4 clonotypes found shared across a handful of donors.

This CDR3 region has 14 residues. V shed 4 bases, J shed 4 bases, and the junction held 4 bases outside the gene matches. In germline, CDR1 is SEHNR, CDR2 FQNEAQ (reference sequence). TCRdb's table, derived via immunoSEQ multiplex PCR, lists solely in-frame clones and lacks some. The sample lists 2 million to 3 million clones, approximately 93% seen once, with 0.36% in the top ten. The receptor was derived from a man aged 18 to 29 in good health. Some clones in this sample may be carry-over from other donors' samples. V and J are TRBV7-9 and TRBJ2-5; 9 nucleotides agree with TRBD1. The sample comprised naive CD4+ T cells from PBMCs. Documented subset: CD45RA+ positively selected. The CDR3 sequence: CASSWGQGRETQYF. CDR3 nucleotide sequence: TGTGCCAGCAGCTGGGGACAGGGTCGAGAGACCCAGTACTTC.